The rows below give T cell receptor beta chains drawn from one sample of a study of blood T cell repertoires in COVID-19. Sequencing was performed with immunoSEQ multiplex PCR; in TCRdb, only in-frame clones are kept and a portion is missing. Of over 200,000 clones listed, about 88% were seen once; the top ten hold approximately 3.8%. Source material: peripheral blood. These receptors all stem from a man between 60 and 75 years old who had recovered from COVID-19. Both conserved end residues are part of each CDR3. A D gene is named only where the DNA matches it firmly. Part of the rows lack a size; the others show once, few, many or a class for expanded clones.

d_gene	j_gene	abundance	v_gene	CDR3aa	CDR3nt
TRBD1	TRBJ1-5	-	TRBV19	CASTKSGQGALVQPQHF	TGTGCCAGTACCAAATCCGGACAGGGGGCTTTGGTTCAGCCCCAGCATTTT
-	TRBJ2-7	-	TRBV5-4	CASSYRLSYEQYF	TGTGCCAGCAGCTACAGGCTCTCCTACGAGCAGTACTTC
-	TRBJ1-1	once	TRBV5-1	CARPGRQSMNTEAFF	TGCGCCAGGCCGGGTCGACAGTCTATGAACACTGAAGCTTTCTTT
-	TRBJ1-2	-	TRBV5-1	CASSLARERGYTF	TGCGCCAGCAGCTTGGCCCGGGAGAGAGGCTACACCTTC
-	TRBJ2-7	-	TRBV7-9	CASSSGLSYEQYF	TGTGCCAGCAGCTCGGGACTGTCCTACGAGCAGTACTTC
TRBD1	TRBJ1-5	-	TRBV5-6	CASTLARDRGHQPQHF	TGTGCCAGCACCTTGGCCCGGGACAGGGGACATCAGCCCCAGCATTTT
-	TRBJ2-5	once	TRBV3-1/TRBV3-2	CASSQWVGGFQETQYF	TGTGCCAGCAGCCAATGGGTTGGGGGCTTCCAAGAGACCCAGTACTTC
TRBD2	TRBJ2-5	-	TRBV12-5	CASGLVNGGDLGTQYF	TGTGCTAGTGGTTTGGTAAATGGGGGGGACCTAGGGACCCAGTACTTC
TRBD2	TRBJ2-2	-	TRBV2	CAGGLVISGELFF	TGTGCCGGGGGACTAGTAATCTCCGGGGAGCTGTTTTTT
-	TRBJ2-2	-	TRBV4-1	CASSLGTPTTGELFF	TGCGCCAGCAGCCTCGGGACTCCTACTACCGGGGAGCTGTTTTTT
-	TRBJ2-1	-	TRBV2	CASSVPGGSDSYNEQFF	TGTGCCAGCAGTGTTCCGGGGGGCTCAGACTCCTACAATGAGCAGTTCTTC
-	TRBJ1-5	few	TRBV7-8	CASSLERRQPQHF	TGTGCCAGCAGCTTAGAGCGTCGGCAGCCCCAGCATTTT
-	TRBJ1-6	once	TRBV30	CAWSTGYNSPLHF	TGTGCCTGGAGTACAGGTTATAATTCACCCCTCCACTTT
-	TRBJ1-4	once	TRBV4-2	CASSQDRNNAGREKLFF	TGTGCCAGCAGCCAAGATCGTAATAACGCGGGGCGGGAAAAACTGTTTTTT
TRBD1	TRBJ2-7	-	TRBV6-2/TRBV6-3	CASSATGSFNEQYF	TGTGCCAGCAGTGCGACAGGGTCCTTCAACGAGCAGTACTTC
TRBD1	TRBJ1-6	-	TRBV23-1	CASSQFPRGPNSPLHF	TGCGCCAGCAGTCAATTCCCCAGGGGGCCCAATTCACCCCTCCACTTT
TRBD2	TRBJ2-3	-	TRBV24-1	CATSDRTSGTDTQYF	TGTGCCACCAGTGATCGGACTAGCGGCACAGATACGCAGTATTTT
TRBD1	TRBJ2-7	-	TRBV19	CASKGTGLYEQYF	TGTGCCAGTAAGGGGACAGGGCTCTACGAGCAGTACTTC
TRBD1	TRBJ2-5	-	TRBV5-4	CASSSGQALGTQYF	TGTGCCAGCAGCTCCGGACAGGCCCTAGGGACCCAGTACTTC
TRBD1	TRBJ2-6	-	TRBV24-1	CATSDLTGQGADGANVLTF	TGTGCCACCAGTGATTTAACGGGACAGGGGGCAGATGGGGCCAACGTCCTGACTTTC
-	TRBJ1-2	-	TRBV7-3	CASRWEGNGYTF	TGTGCCAGCAGATGGGAGGGGAATGGCTACACCTTC
TRBD1	TRBJ1-6	-	TRBV27	CASSLKWDSRPLHF	TGTGCCAGCAGTTTAAAGTGGGACAGTAGGCCCCTCCACTTT
TRBD2	TRBJ2-2	-	TRBV9	CASSPSGGGATWELFF	TGTGCCAGCAGCCCCTCGGGCGGGGGGGCCACCTGGGAGCTGTTTTTT
-	TRBJ2-7	-	TRBV6-6	CASSYSRDLEEQYF	TGTGCCAGCAGTTACTCCAGGGACTTAGAGGAGCAGTACTTC
TRBD1	TRBJ1-3	-	TRBV5-1	CASSPTGRGNTIYF	TGCGCCAGCAGCCCGACAGGGCGCGGAAACACCATATATTTT
-	TRBJ1-2	few	TRBV6-2/TRBV6-3	CASSYSTGDRYGYTF	TGTGCCAGCAGTTACTCCACTGGAGACCGCTATGGCTACACCTTC
-	TRBJ2-7	-	TRBV20-1	CSASKQGPSYEQYF	TGCAGTGCTAGTAAGCAGGGGCCTTCCTACGAGCAGTACTTC
TRBD1	TRBJ1-6	few	TRBV6-5	CASSRQGYNSPLHF	TGTGCCAGCAGTCGACAGGGCTATAATTCACCCCTCCACTTT
TRBD1	TRBJ2-7	-	TRBV7-2	CASSRDRVPYEQYF	TGTGCCAGCAGCCGGGACAGGGTCCCCTACGAGCAGTACTTC
-	TRBJ1-1	-	TRBV27	CASSLLGGTEAFF	TGTGCCAGCAGTTTATTAGGGGGTACTGAAGCTTTCTTT
-	TRBJ1-1	-	TRBV6-6	CASSLEGVNTEAFF	TGTGCCAGCAGCCTCGAAGGGGTGAACACTGAAGCTTTCTTT
-	TRBJ2-7	few	TRBV5-1	CASSLEARGSEQYF	TGCGCCAGCAGCTTGGAGGCCAGGGGTTCCGAGCAGTACTTC
-	TRBJ2-2	-	TRBV27	CASSLFGVNTGELFF	TGTGCCAGCAGTTTATTCGGGGTAAACACCGGGGAGCTGTTTTTT
TRBD2	TRBJ2-7	few	TRBV6-1	CASSEASGGIYEQYF	TGTGCCAGCAGTGAAGCTAGCGGGGGAATATACGAGCAGTACTTC
TRBD1	TRBJ2-7	few	TRBV10-3	CAISEPGTGGAEQYF	TGTGCCATCAGTGAGCCCGGGACAGGGGGCGCTGAGCAGTACTTC
TRBD1	TRBJ1-4	-	TRBV9	CASSVGDSSNEKLFF	TGTGCCAGCAGCGTAGGGGACAGCAGTAATGAAAAACTGTTTTTT
TRBD1	TRBJ2-7	-	TRBV5-5	CASSSRDRSYEQYF	TGTGCCAGCAGCTCACGGGACAGATCCTACGAGCAGTACTTC
-	TRBJ2-7	few	TRBV2	CATRGQPEGEQYF	TGCGCAACAAGGGGACAACCTGAGGGCGAGCAGTACTTC
-	TRBJ2-5	-	TRBV16	CASSQFAGQETQYF	TGTGCCAGCAGCCAATTTGCGGGCCAAGAGACCCAGTACTTC
-	TRBJ1-1	-	TRBV11-2	CASSLAGTEAFF	TGTGCCAGCAGCTTAGCAGGGACTGAAGCTTTCTTT
-	TRBJ2-1	-	TRBV30	CAWSVPWRGAYNEQFF	TGTGCCTGGAGTGTACCTTGGCGGGGCGCATACAATGAGCAGTTCTTC
-	TRBJ2-1	-	TRBV6-2/TRBV6-3	CASSFIPDRSSYNEQFF	TGTGCCAGCAGTTTCATTCCCGACAGATCCTCCTACAATGAGCAGTTCTTC
TRBD2	TRBJ2-7	-	TRBV14	CASRPSGAYEQYF	TGTGCCAGCAGACCTAGCGGCGCCTACGAGCAGTACTTC
-	TRBJ1-6	-	TRBV5-1	CASSLDGPNSPLHF	TGCGCCAGCAGCCTGGACGGTCCTAATTCACCCCTCCACTTT
-	TRBJ1-2	-	TRBV7-2	CASSSFPGRGYGYTF	TGTGCCAGCAGCTCGTTTCCGGGTAGGGGCTATGGCTACACCTTC
-	TRBJ2-2	-	TRBV11-3	CASSLRPGRPGELFF	TGTGCCAGCAGCTTGCGGCCAGGGCGGCCCGGGGAGCTGTTTTTT
TRBD1	TRBJ2-2	-	TRBV9	CASSVVDRAIGELFF	TGTGCCAGCAGCGTGGTGGACAGGGCTATCGGGGAGCTGTTTTTT
-	TRBJ2-2	-	TRBV12-3/TRBV12-4	CASIRTSSGELFF	TGTGCCAGCATCAGGACAAGCTCCGGGGAGCTGTTTTTT
TRBD1	TRBJ2-6	-	TRBV18	CASSPNAGTGLSGANVLTF	TGTGCCAGCTCACCCAACGCCGGGACAGGGCTCTCTGGGGCCAACGTCCTGACTTTC
-	TRBJ2-7	-	TRBV2	CASSEGDLKTYEQYF	TGTGCCAGCAGTGAAGGCGATTTAAAAACCTACGAGCAGTACTTC
-	TRBJ1-2	-	TRBV18	CASSPPRQQSSYGYTF	TGTGCCAGCTCACCACCGCGACAGCAAAGCAGCTATGGCTACACCTTC
-	TRBJ1-3	-	TRBV5-8	CASSLWVGGGKHSGNTIYF	TGTGCCAGCAGCTTGTGGGTAGGGGGGGGGAAGCACTCTGGAAACACCATATATTTT
-	TRBJ2-5	-	TRBV18	CASSSAGGVETQYF	TGTGCCAGCTCATCTGCCGGCGGGGTGGAGACCCAGTACTTC
-	TRBJ2-1	-	TRBV3-1/TRBV3-2	CASSQVDLNEQFF	TGTGCCAGCAGCCAAGTGGACTTGAATGAGCAGTTCTTC
TRBD1	TRBJ2-7	-	TRBV2	CASSALNPGTGVLYEQYF	TGTGCCAGCAGTGCCCTTAACCCCGGGACAGGGGTGCTATACGAGCAGTACTTC
-	TRBJ1-1	-	TRBV5-1	CASSLDFGGEAFF	TGCGCCAGCAGCTTGGATTTTGGCGGGGAAGCTTTCTTT
TRBD1	TRBJ2-2	once	TRBV29-1	CSVEDLRQGNTGELFF	TGCAGCGTTGAAGATCTTAGACAGGGGAACACCGGGGAGCTGTTTTTT